This is a list of T cell receptor beta chains from one sample in a study of T cells in Graves' hyperthyroidism and ophthalmopathy. TCRdb called the multiplex PCR reads again in MiXCR, with one record for every CDR3 protein. The sample holds a few hundred thousand distinct CDR3 sequences, approximately 15% seen once. The sequenced sample consisted of blood. Receptor source: a woman under 30 with Graves' hyperthyroidism. Both conserved end residues are part of each CDR3. A D gene is named only where the DNA matches it firmly. Part of the rows lack a size; the others show once, few, many or a class for expanded clones.

length | J | D | V | size | CDR3 | DNA
17 | TRBJ2-3 | NA | TRBV27 | NA | CASSRDRDSPSTDTQYF | TGTGCCAGCAGCAGAGACAGGGACTCACCTAGCACAGATACGCAGTATTTT
18 | TRBJ2-1 | TRBD2 | TRBV5-1 | once | CASSSELAGGHSYNEQFF | TGCGCCAGCAGCTCCGAGCTAGCGGGAGGACACTCCTACAATGAGCAGTTCTTC
15 | TRBJ2-2 | TRBD2 | TRBV12-3/TRBV12-4 | few | CASSLMGRDTGELFF | TGTGCCAGCAGTTTAATGGGGAGGGACACCGGGGAGCTGTTTTTT
13 | TRBJ1-5 | NA | TRBV18 | many | CASSPGLHQPQHF | TGTGCCAGCTCACCAGGGCTCCATCAGCCCCAGCATTTT
13 | TRBJ2-7 | NA | TRBV20-1 | many | CSASGGRFGEQYF | TGCAGTGCTAGCGGGGGGCGCTTTGGCGAGCAGTACTTC
14 | TRBJ2-4 | NA | TRBV3-1 | many | CASSQEGFRNIQYF | TGTGCCAGCAGCCAAGAGGGGTTCCGAAACATTCAGTACTTC
13 | TRBJ1-1 | NA | TRBV3-1 | many | CASSSDARTEAFF | TGTGCCAGCAGCTCCGATGCGCGGACTGAAGCTTTCTTT
13 | TRBJ1-3 | NA | TRBV6-1 | many | CASSDLSGNTIYF | TGTGCCAGCAGTGATCTCTCTGGAAACACCATATATTTT
14 | TRBJ1-1 | NA | TRBV6-5 | NA | CASSYVFRSTEAFF | TGTGCCAGCAGTTACGTTTTCCGAAGCACTGAAGCTTTCTTT
14 | TRBJ1-2 | NA | TRBV18 | NA | CATTDAGSLYGYTF | TGTGCCACCACTGATGCAGGCTCACTCTATGGCTACACCTTC
13 | TRBJ1-4 | NA | TRBV9 | NA | CASSVRVNEKLFF | TGTGCCAGCAGCGTTAGAGTAAACGAAAAACTGTTTTTT
14 | TRBJ2-5 | NA | TRBV30 | NA | CAWSPGPNGETQYF | TGTGCCTGGAGTCCGGGCCCCAACGGGGAGACCCAGTACTTC
14 | TRBJ1-2 | NA | TRBV6-1 | many | CASSPGLANYGYTF | TGTGCCAGCAGTCCGGGGCTAGCTAACTATGGCTACACCTTC
16 | TRBJ2-3 | TRBD1 | TRBV5-1 | many | CASSLVGQGVSDTQYF | TGCGCCAGCAGCTTGGTGGGCCAGGGGGTGTCAGATACGCAGTATTTT
15 | TRBJ2-1 | NA | TRBV4-3 | NA | CASSQDRYSDNEQFF | TGCGCCAGCAGCCAAGATAGGTACAGTGACAATGAGCAGTTCTTC
15 | TRBJ2-6 | NA | TRBV20-1 | NA | CSANGPVSGANVLTF | TGCAGTGCTAATGGACCTGTCTCTGGGGCCAACGTCCTGACTTTC
14 | TRBJ1-5 | NA | TRBV19 | few | CASSTQGTNQPQHF | TGTGCCAGTAGTACACAGGGAACCAATCAGCCCCAGCATTTT
16 | TRBJ2-2 | TRBD1 | TRBV20-1 | many | CSATPGQGRNTGELFF | TGCAGTGCCACCCCGGGACAGGGACGGAACACCGGGGAGCTGTTTTTT
13 | TRBJ2-7 | NA | TRBV20-1 | many | CSASDAGAYEQYF | TGCAGTGCTAGCGATGCAGGGGCCTACGAGCAGTACTTC
16 | TRBJ2-1 | NA | TRBV7-8 | many | CASSLGGTAPYNEQFF | TGTGCCAGCAGCTTAGGGGGGACTGCACCCTACAATGAGCAGTTCTTC
15 | TRBJ2-3 | TRBD2 | TRBV27 | many | CASSLAGGPTDTQYF | TGTGCCAGCAGTTTGGCGGGAGGGCCCACAGATACGCAGTATTTT
15 | TRBJ1-1 | NA | TRBV5-1 | NA | CASSLDGVQGAEAFF | TGCGCCAGCAGCTTGGACGGAGTGCAGGGCGCTGAAGCTTTCTTT
13 | TRBJ2-1 | TRBD1 | TRBV2 | many | CASSGDSYNEQFF | TGTGCCAGCAGTGGGGACAGCTACAATGAGCAGTTCTTC
15 | TRBJ2-2 | NA | TRBV11-2 | many | CASSNERANTGELFF | TGTGCCAGCAGCAACGAGCGCGCGAACACCGGGGAGCTGTTTTTT
14 | TRBJ2-2 | NA | TRBV11-3 | many | CASSLTGTTGELFF | TGTGCCAGCTCTCTGACAGGGACTACCGGGGAGCTGTTTTTT
15 | TRBJ1-2 | NA | TRBV12-3/TRBV12-4 | NA | CASSLDPNSVLGYTF | TGTGCCAGCAGTTTAGACCCCAACAGCGTTCTTGGCTACACCTTC
14 | TRBJ2-1 | NA | TRBV6-2/TRBV6-3 | many | CASSNQNIRDEQFF | TGTGCCAGCAGTAACCAGAACATTAGGGATGAGCAGTTCTTC
16 | TRBJ2-1 | TRBD2 | TRBV3-1 | NA | CASSLGLAGVNNEQFF | TGTGCCAGCAGCCTGGGACTAGCGGGAGTAAACAATGAGCAGTTCTTC
15 | TRBJ2-7 | NA | TRBV6-6 | many | CASSYSQQSGYEQYF | TGTGCCAGCAGTTACTCGCAACAGAGTGGCTACGAGCAGTACTTC
16 | TRBJ2-1 | NA | TRBV18 | NA | CASSPRGGLSYNEQFF | TGTGCCAGCTCACCACGAGGTGGGCTCTCCTACAATGAGCAGTTCTTC
15 | TRBJ2-5 | NA | TRBV25-1 | few | CASSDAAVIPETQYF | TGTGCCAGCAGTGACGCGGCCGTTATCCCAGAGACCCAGTACTTC
14 | TRBJ2-1 | NA | TRBV2 | many | CASSRIIRGNEQFF | TGTGCCAGCAGTCGAATCATAAGGGGGAATGAGCAGTTCTTC
15 | TRBJ1-1 | NA | TRBV7-8 | NA | CASIEDRLLNTEAFF | TGTGCCAGCATCGAAGACAGACTTTTGAACACTGAAGCTTTCTTT